The 12 T cell receptor beta chains in this list originate from one sample, sequenced in a study of blood T cell repertoires in COVID-19. The repertoire was sequenced with immunoSEQ multiplex PCR; TCRdb's copy has only in-frame clones and lacks some. The sample shows around 70,000 clones, about four fifths of them seen only once. The sequencing sample was made of peripheral blood. The receptors come from a man between 65 and 80 years old with acute or convalescent COVID-19.

This chain links TRBV4-1 with TRBJ2-7; TRBD2 matches 10 bases. With 2 bases clipped from V and 4 bases from J, the junction kept 5 bases outside the gene matches. CDR1 is MGHRA and CDR2 is YSYEKL in the germline V gene. The CDR3 has 15 amino acids. The CDR3 is CASSQTSGNSYEQYF. The CDR3 nucleotides read TGCGCCAGCAGCCAAACTAGCGGGAATTCGTACGAGCAGTACTTC.

This clone was counted a few times. The rearrangement uses TRBV19 and TRBJ2-2; the match to TRBD1 covers 8 bases. V lost 6 bases to trimming and J lost 6 bases; unmatched junction nucleotides: 9. Germline V gene lookup returns CDR1 LNHDA and CDR2 SQIVND (reference sequence). The CDR3 loop spans 15 amino acids. This CDR3 is CASSPQAGGPGELFF. The CDR3 region has the DNA TGTGCCAGTAGCCCTCAGGCAGGGGGCCCCGGGGAGCTGTTTTTT.

This clone was observed a handful of times. The chain links TRBV28 to TRBJ2-7, with TRBD2 matching over 7 bases. Germline-derived CDR1 and CDR2 are MDHEN and SYDVKM. V shed 1 base, J shed 1 base, and the junction held 7 bases outside the gene matches. The CDR3 runs to 16 residues. The CDR3 nucleotides read TGTGCCAGCAGTTTATTGGGACTATCACCATCCTACGAGCAGTACTTC. This codes for CASSLLGLSPSYEQYF.

This clone was detected a few times. The V gene is TRBV15, the J gene TRBJ2-7; 7 nucleotides match TRBD1. The germline V gene has CDR1 LNHNV and CDR2 YYDKDF (reference sequence). This CDR3 has 14 amino acids. Germline trimming cut 5 bases from V and 2 bases from J; bases unmatched to any gene: 6. This CDR3 is CATSEWDSPYEQYF. The CDR3 DNA is TGTGCCACCAGCGAGTGGGACAGCCCCTACGAGCAGTACTTC.

This clone was detected a few times. This chain links TRBV28 with TRBJ1-5; D not resolved. The ends were cut back, 8 bases at V and 0 bases at J, with 11 bases in the middle. The CDR3 is 14 amino acids. CDR1 is MDHEN and CDR2 is SYDVKM in the germline V gene. CDR3 amino acids: CASRGGTSNQPQHF. DNA of the CDR3: TGTGCCAGCCGGGGAGGTACTAGCAATCAGCCCCAGCATTTT.

This clone has only a few counts. The chain has TRBV6-2 or TRBV6-3 and TRBJ1-1; 9 nucleotides match TRBD1. J was trimmed by 10 bases and V by 6 bases; bases with no gene match: 12. The CDR3 is made up of 14 amino acids. The germline gives CDR1 MNHEY, CDR2 SVGEGT. CDR3 nucleotides: TGTGCCAGCAGCCAGGGACAGGGCACTCCGGGAGCTTTCTTT. Its protein product is CASSQGQGTPGAFF.

This clone appeared a single time. The V call is TRBV9, the J call TRBJ2-1; D is unresolved. The V and J ends lost 4 bases and 8 bases respectively, with 19 bases between them. There are 15 residues in the CDR3. The germline V gene has CDR1 SGDLS and CDR2 YYNGEE. CDR3 loop: CASSPRGSSPYEQFF. CDR3 in DNA: TGTGCCAGCAGCCCACGAGGAAGTAGCCCTTATGAGCAGTTCTTC.

This clone was found a few times. The genes are TRBV7-9 and TRBJ2-3; no clear D gene. The CDR3 is 11 amino acids. The V end lost 5 bases, the J end lost 3 bases, and 3 bases lay between the germline ends. The germline V gene has CDR1 SEHNR and CDR2 FQNEAQ (reference sequence). CDR3 sequence reads: CASSATDTQYF. CDR3 coding DNA: TGTGCCAGCAGCGCGACAGATACGCAGTATTTT.

This chain connects TRBV7-3 to TRBJ1-6, with 7 bases that match TRBD1. The germline V gene encodes CDR1 SGHTA and CDR2 FQGTGA. The CDR3 is 13 amino acids. V gave up 5 bases and J gave up 12 bases; unmatched junction bases: 7. This CDR3 reads CASSQGDSRPLHF. DNA for the CDR3: TGTGCCAGCAGCCAAGGGGACAGCAGACCCCTCCACTTT.

This clone was recorded at least ten times. V and J are TRBV24-1 and TRBJ2-1; 10 bases are a match to TRBD2. Germline loops: CDR1 KGHDR, CDR2 SFDVKD. The CDR3 extends over 16 amino acids. The V gene end was trimmed by 6 bases and the J gene end by 7 bases; junction bases not matched to a gene: 11. The CDR3 region is CATSPTLAGVENEQFF. Here the CDR3 DNA reads TGTGCCACCAGTCCCACCCTAGCGGGAGTAGAAAATGAGCAGTTCTTC.

The V gene is TRBV7-9, the J gene TRBJ2-7; 11 nucleotides match TRBD2. Germline loops: CDR1 SEHNR, CDR2 FQNEAQ (reference sequence). V trimming: 3 bases; J trimming: 5 bases; junction bases outside the gene matches: 3. This CDR3 region has 14 residues. DNA of the CDR3: TGTGCCAGCAGCTTTAGCGGGAGGGCCGACGAGCAGTACTTC. It translates to CASSFSGRADEQYF.

The gene calls are TRBV13 and TRBJ2-2, with TRBD1 matching 8 bases. The germline V gene has CDR1 PRHDT and CDR2 FYEKMQ (reference sequence). Losses at the gene ends were 5 bases for V and 7 bases for J; bases not matched to a gene: 12. The CDR3 loop spans 16 amino acids. CDR3 sequence reads: CASSLGRQGAFGELFF. CDR3 in DNA: TGTGCCAGCAGCCTTGGCCGGCAGGGGGCTTTCGGGGAGCTGTTTTTT.